The 7 T cell receptor beta chains below were found in one sample sequenced in a study of patients and donors after allogeneic stem cell transplantation. MiXCR was run by TCRdb on the RT-PCR reads, yielding one entry per CDR3 protein. The profile shows about 160,000 distinct CDR3 sequences, roughly 22% of them singletons. Input material: blood, either unsorted or a sorted T cell fraction (not recorded which). Every receptor here comes from a human donor who was either an allogeneic HSCT recipient or a stem cell or donor lymphocyte infusion donor (not recorded which). It is not recorded whose cells these are; they may come from a transplant donor.

This clonotype turned up a few times. V gene TRBV18 combines with J gene TRBJ1-3; no reliable D call. V was trimmed by 5 bases and J by 0 bases, leaving 14 bases between them. The CDR3 totals 16 residues. CDR1 is KGHSH, CDR2 LQKENI, per germline. The CDR3: CASSGSAAGSGNTIYF. CDR3 nucleotide sequence: TGTGCCAGCTCAGGGTCGGCGGCGGGCTCTGGAAACACCATATATTTT.

CDR3 nucleotides: TGTGCCAGCAGTCCGGACAGTTCCTACAATGAGCAGTTCTTC. Amino acids: CASSPDSSYNEQFF. V usage is TRBV7-3 and J usage is TRBJ2-1, with TRBD1 as a possible D gene (6 bases). This CDR3 is built from 14 residues. Germline-derived CDR1 and CDR2 are SGHTA and FQGTGA. The V gene lost 6 bases and the J gene lost 1 base, with 10 bases spanning the gap.

The genes are TRBV5-1 and TRBJ1-1; no firm D call. The germline V gene has CDR1 SGHRS and CDR2 YFSETQ. The CDR3 is made up of 14 amino acids. V was trimmed by 4 bases and J by 2 bases, leaving 12 bases between them. In nucleotides, the CDR3 is TGCGCCAGCAGCCCGGAGACGGGTAACACTGAAGCTTTCTTT. Protein sequence: CASSPETGNTEAFF.

This clonotype was seen more than once but under ten times. V gene TRBV30 combines with J gene TRBJ1-1; no definite D call. The CDR3 extends over 16 amino acids. V gave up 2 bases and J gave up 3 bases, with 19 bases separating them. Germline V CDR1 and CDR2: GTSNPN, SVGIG (reference sequence). The CDR3, as DNA: TGTGCCTGGAGTCTGCAATTGGGGAGGGTGGACACTGAAGCTTTCTTT. It yields the protein CAWSLQLGRVDTEAFF.

V and J are TRBV12-3 or TRBV12-4 and TRBJ2-5, with D perhaps TRBD1 (5 bases). This CDR3 spans 13 amino acids. Trimming shortened V by 6 bases and J by 4 bases, and 12 bases separated the two germline ends. CDR3 bases: TGTGCCAGCAGGAGGAGCCAGGGAGAGACCCAGTACTTC. This codes for CASRRSQGETQYF.

This clonotype has only one observation. This chain links TRBV21-1 with TRBJ1-1. TRBV21-1 counts as a pseudogene. CDR3 length: 15 residues. The CDR3 sequence is CASSKVRSRNTEAFF. CDR3 in DNA: TGTGCCAGCAGCAAGGTCAGAAGTCGGAACACTGAAGCTTTCTTT.

This chain links TRBV6-5 with TRBJ1-5; the D is unclear. With 4 bases removed from V and 2 bases from J, the gap between germline ends came to 6 bases. The CDR3 runs to 13 residues. The germline gives CDR1 MNHEY, CDR2 SVGAGI. CDR3 region: CASSFHRNQPQHF. The CDR3 DNA reads as TGTGCCAGCAGTTTCCACCGCAATCAGCCCCAGCATTTT.